These 28 T cell receptor beta chains originate from one sample sequenced in a study of T cells after posttransplantation cyclophosphamide. Here immunoSEQ multiplex PCR was the method, and the copy in TCRdb shows in-frame clones only, minus some. This repertoire lists more than 3,000 clones without singletons; about 32% sits in the top ten. Treatment was busulfan-fludarabine conditioning, a marrow graft, and cyclophosphamide on days +3 and +4. The material sequenced was PBMCs, taken after allogeneic stem cell transplant with posttransplant cyclophosphamide. Receptor source: a male patient between 25 and 39 years old who received an allogeneic stem cell transplant from a related donor, was CMV-positive, and had acute GVHD only. A share of the T cells may be of graft donor origin.

This clone was observed at least ten times. The rearrangement uses TRBV9 and TRBJ1-2; 7 bases align to TRBD1. Trimming removed 7 bases from V and 6 bases from J; junction bases left unmatched: 0. Germline CDR1 and CDR2: SGDLS and YYNGEE. The CDR3 sequence is 10 residues long. The CDR3 loop reads CASGQDGYTF. The CDR3 coding sequence is TGTGCCAGCGGACAGGATGGCTACACCTTC.

This clone was picked up many times. The rearrangement joins TRBV6-5 to TRBJ2-1, with TRBD2 as a possible D gene (5 bases). Germline V gene data show CDR1 as MNHEY and CDR2 as SVGAGI. The CDR3 is 13 amino acids. The V end lost 6 bases, the J end lost 7 bases, and 13 bases lay between the germline ends. The CDR3 DNA is TGTGCCAGCAGGAGGGTAGCGAGGAATGAGCAGTTCTTC. Protein sequence: CASRRVARNEQFF.

At least ten counts were recorded for this clone. V gene TRBV9 combines with J gene TRBJ2-3; D call uncertain. The CDR3 covers 15 residues. V lost 0 bases and J 9 bases, leaving 17 bases between the germline ends. The germline V gene encodes CDR1 SGDLS and CDR2 YYNGEE. This CDR3 reads CASSVDPSVLTTQYF. The DNA of the CDR3 is TGTGCCAGCAGCGTAGATCCAAGCGTCCTAACCACGCAGTATTTT.

This clone is categorized as medium-sized. This chain uses TRBV2 with TRBJ2-3; no firm D call. Germline V CDR1 and CDR2: SNHLY, FYNNEI. Trimming took 7 bases from V and 2 from J, leaving 10 bases between them. The CDR3 loop spans 13 amino acids. The CDR3 bases are TGTGCCAGCAACGGTTTCTTCACAGATACGCAGTATTTT. Its protein product is CASNGFFTDTQYF. The entire variable domain, with the rest obtained from reference TRBV2 and TRBJ2-3, is as follows: EPEVTQTPSHQVTQMGQEVILRCVPISNHLYFYWYRQILGQKVEFLVSFYNNEISEKSEIFDDQFSVERPDGSNFTLKIRSTKLEDSAMYFCASNGFFTDTQYFGPGTRLTVL.

This clone is medium-sized in the sample. The V gene is TRBV14, the J gene TRBJ2-1; 8 nucleotides agree with TRBD2. CDR3 length: 16 residues. Germline lookup yields CDR1 SGHDN and CDR2 FVKESK. V lost 4 bases and J lost 0; bases outside the gene matches: 5. The CDR3 DNA is TGTGCCAGCAGCCGAGCGGGGGCCCACTCCTACAATGAGCAGTTCTTC. Translation: CASSRAGAHSYNEQFF.

By its share, this clone is medium-sized. The chain couples TRBV19 to TRBJ1-1; a weak D match, TRBD1 (6 bases). CDR1 and CDR2 from the germline V gene are LNHDA and SQIVND (reference sequence). This CDR3 has 14 amino acids. Deletions cut 6 bases from V and 3 bases from J, with 14 bases between. The CDR3 loop is CASSQTGSDTEAFF. The CDR3 bases are TGTGCCAGTAGCCAAACAGGGTCTGACACTGAAGCTTTCTTT.

This clone was seen ten or more times. This chain uses TRBV5-1 with TRBJ2-3; D is uncertain. Looked up from germline, CDR1 is SGHRS and CDR2 is YFSETQ. V was clipped by 4 bases and J by 4 bases, with 13 bases between them. This CDR3 is 14 amino acids long. The CDR3 DNA sequence: TGCGCCAGCAGCAGAGCCTTAGAATCAGATACGCAGTATTTT. Translating it yields CASSRALESDTQYF.

This clone was counted many times. V is TRBV5-1 and J is TRBJ2-7; TRBD2 matches 10 bases. The germline gives CDR1 SGHRS, CDR2 YFSETQ. V lost 0 bases, J lost 2 bases, and 2 bases stayed unmatched. CDR3 size: 15 residues. The CDR3 loop is CASSLGLAGAYEQYF. In nucleotides, the CDR3 is TGCGCCAGCAGCTTGGGGCTAGCGGGGGCCTACGAGCAGTACTTC.

In this sample, this clone turned up many times. This chain connects TRBV19 to TRBJ2-2, with a possible D match to TRBD1 (6 bases). The germline V and J ends were trimmed by 3 bases and 3 bases, with 14 bases remaining between them. The CDR3 runs to 16 residues. Germline values: CDR1 LNHDA, CDR2 SQIVND (reference sequence). The CDR3 DNA sequence: TGTGCCAGTAGTATCGCTGGGGGCCCATACACCGGGGAGCTGTTTTTT. This codes for CASSIAGGPYTGELFF.

There are many counts of this clone. V and J are TRBV19 and TRBJ2-3, with 9 bases aligning to TRBD1. The CDR3 length is 15 residues. From germline, CDR1 is LNHDA and CDR2 SQIVND (reference sequence). Trimming removed 3 bases from V and 0 bases from J; junction bases left unmatched: 1. The CDR3 is CASSMDRGSTDTQYF. For the CDR3, the DNA is TGTGCCAGTAGTATGGACAGGGGAAGCACAGATACGCAGTATTTT.

This clone was observed many times. The rearrangement links TRBV4-2 to TRBJ2-4, with 8 bases lining up with TRBD1. This CDR3 is 17 amino acids long. With V trimmed by 3 bases and J by 5 bases, 12 bases remained unmatched. Germline CDR1 LGHNA, CDR2 YNFKEQ. The DNA for the CDR3 is TGTGCCAGCAGCCACTCGAGGACAGGGATGTCCCAAAACATTCAGTACTTC. It yields the protein CASSHSRTGMSQNIQYF.

This clone showed up many times. V gene TRBV10-1 combines with J gene TRBJ1-2; 7 nucleotides align to TRBD1. The CDR3 is 15 residues long. J gave up 6 bases and V 0 bases, and 7 bases lay outside the gene matches. The germline V gene has CDR1 WNHNN and CDR2 SYGVQD (reference sequence). Here the CDR3 reads CASSESQGQVNGYTF. The CDR3 bases are TGCGCCAGCAGTGAGTCGCAAGGACAGGTGAATGGCTACACCTTC.

This clone appeared many times. The V gene is TRBV11-2, the J gene TRBJ2-7; D gene unclear. In germline, CDR1 is SGHAT, CDR2 FQNNGV. V was trimmed by 0 bases and J by 9 bases, leaving 9 bases between them. CDR3 length: 12 residues. The CDR3 protein is CASSLEARRQYF. In DNA, the CDR3 is TGTGCCAGCAGCTTAGAAGCAAGAAGGCAGTACTTC.

The table lists this clone with many counts. This chain joins TRBV7-9 and TRBJ2-3; D perhaps matches TRBD2 (7 bases). Germline V gene lookup returns CDR1 SEHNR and CDR2 FQNEAQ (reference sequence). The V end was cut by 7 bases, the J end by 0 bases, with 11 bases between. The CDR3 runs to 14 residues. The CDR3 bases are TGTGCCAGCACCCGGGGGGCCAGCACAGATACGCAGTATTTT. Translation gives CASTRGASTDTQYF.

This clone was found many times. The chain has TRBV28 and TRBJ1-5, with TRBD1 as a possible D gene (5 bases). Germline V CDR1 and CDR2: MDHEN, SYDVKM. This CDR3 comprises 17 residues. The V and J ends lost 1 base and 0 bases respectively, with 13 bases between them. CDR3 protein: CASSLSTGGGSNQPQHF. In nucleotides, the CDR3 is TGTGCCAGCAGTTTATCTACGGGGGGGGGTAGCAATCAGCCCCAGCATTTT.

This clone was observed many times. The chain has TRBV6-6 and TRBJ1-6; D is perhaps TRBD1 (6 bases). The CDR3 is 16 amino acids. Trimming left V 6 bases short and J 9 bases short, with 21 bases between. Germline V gene data show CDR1 as MNHNY and CDR2 as SVGAGI (reference sequence). The CDR3 is CASSPDRRTGGSPLHF. As DNA, the CDR3 is TGTGCCAGCAGCCCGGACAGACGGACGGGAGGTTCACCCCTCCACTTT.

This clone has ten or more counts. The chain uses TRBV7-8 and TRBJ1-1; D may be TRBD1 (6 bases). Germline V gene sequence: CDR1 SGHVS, CDR2 FQNEAQ. The CDR3 has 12 amino acids. Trimming took off 4 bases at V and 11 bases at J, with 14 bases between the two ends. CDR3 region: CASSSTRGFAFF. The CDR3 DNA is TGTGCCAGCAGCTCCACCAGGGGCTTTGCTTTCTTT. Using reference TRBV7-8 and TRBJ1-1 for the parts outside the CDR3, the full variable domain is GAGVSQSPRYKVAKRGQDVALRCDPISGHVSLFWYQQALGQGPEFLTYFQNEAQLDKSGLPSDRFFAERPEGSVSTLKIQRTQQEDSAVYLCASSSTRGFAFFGQGTRLTVV.

This clone is classed as medium-sized (0.01 to 0.1%). The rearrangement uses TRBV28 and TRBJ1-6; D is unresolved. Trimming pared 4 bases from V and 3 bases from J, leaving 10 bases between. CDR3 length: 15 amino acids. CDR1 is MDHEN and CDR2 is SYDVKM in the germline V gene. The CDR3 region has the DNA TGTGCCAGCAGTTACGGGGAAAACTATAATTCACCCCTCCACTTT. This codes for CASSYGENYNSPLHF.

This clone was recorded at least ten times. The rearrangement links TRBV19 to TRBJ2-2, with 7 bases identical to TRBD1. The V segment lost 0 bases and the J segment 2 bases; nucleotides outside the gene matches: 6. The CDR3 has 17 amino acids. CDR1 is LNHDA, CDR2 SQIVND, per germline (reference sequence). The CDR3 protein is CASSIEKGGYNTGELFF. DNA for the CDR3: TGTGCCAGTAGTATAGAAAAAGGGGGCTACAACACCGGGGAGCTGTTTTTT.

This clone has at least ten counts. V usage is TRBV6-5 and J usage is TRBJ1-1; D may be TRBD1 (5 bases). The CDR3 is 14 amino acids. Per germline, CDR1 MNHEY and CDR2 SVGAGI. V lost 4 bases and J lost 2, with 11 bases in between. The DNA of the CDR3 is TGTGCCAGCAGTTTTGAAACAGGAAACACTGAAGCTTTCTTT. It codes for CASSFETGNTEAFF.

This clone has ten or more counts. The CDR3 region has the DNA TGTGCCAGCAGTTACGGTGGACCGGGGCAGCCCCAGCATTTT. Encoded protein: CASSYGGPGQPQHF. The rearrangement joins TRBV6-5 to TRBJ1-5; D unclear. The CDR3 has 14 residues. CDR1 MNHEY and CDR2 SVGAGI come from the germline V gene. Trimming stripped 2 bases from V and 7 bases from J, with 12 bases between.

Many counts were recorded for this clone. CDR3 sequence: CASSAGTHNNEQFF. The CDR3 region has the DNA TGTGCCAGCAGTGCCGGGACTCACAACAATGAGCAGTTCTTC. The chain couples TRBV25-1 to TRBJ2-1; D is perhaps TRBD2 (6 bases). Germline CDR1 MGHDK, CDR2 SYGVNS. The CDR3 runs 14 residues. Trimming took off 4 bases at V and 5 bases at J, with 12 bases between the two ends.

This clone was seen at least ten times. V usage is TRBV19 and J usage is TRBJ2-5; 7 bases line up with TRBD1. The V segment lost 3 bases and the J segment 3 bases; nucleotides outside the gene matches: 1. This CDR3 region has 13 residues. Germline-derived CDR1 and CDR2 are LNHDA and SQIVND (reference sequence). CDR3 sequence reads: CASSIQGEETQYF. CDR3 in DNA: TGTGCCAGTAGTATCCAGGGGGAAGAGACCCAGTACTTC.

This clone was detected many times. The chain recombines TRBV11-2 with TRBJ1-1; D unclear. The germline V gene encodes CDR1 SGHAT and CDR2 FQNNGV. V lost 1 base and J 2 bases, leaving 2 bases between the germline ends. The CDR3 covers 12 residues. In DNA form, the CDR3 reads TGTGCCAGCAGCTTAGCAAACACTGAAGCTTTCTTT. The encoded protein is CASSLANTEAFF.

This clone was counted at least ten times. J is TRBJ1-2 and V is TRBV16; 7 bases map to TRBD1. The CDR3 has 15 amino acids. V trimming: 4 bases; J trimming: 3 bases; junction bases outside the gene matches: 8. Germline CDR1 and CDR2: KGHSY and FQNENV. The CDR3 DNA sequence: TGTGCCAGCAGCCCCTTGAGGACAGGAGACTATGGCTACACCTTC. Residues: CASSPLRTGDYGYTF.

This clone was seen ten or more times. The chain has TRBV19 and TRBJ1-6; no firm D call. With 4 bases removed from V and 8 bases from J, the gap between germline ends came to 12 bases. The CDR3 has 14 amino acids. CDR1 and CDR2 from the germline V gene are LNHDA and SQIVND (reference sequence). The CDR3: CASSTPQIDSPLHF. The DNA for the CDR3 is TGTGCCAGTAGTACCCCTCAGATCGATTCACCCCTCCACTTT.

CDR3 sequence: CATSRENRANYGYTF. DNA of the CDR3: TGTGCCACCAGCAGAGAAAACAGAGCTAACTATGGCTACACCTTC. The J gene is TRBJ1-2, the V gene TRBV15; D call uncertain. The CDR3 is 15 residues long. Germline V gene data show CDR1 as LNHNV and CDR2 as YYDKDF (reference sequence). V was clipped by 0 bases and J by 0 bases, with 8 bases between them.

This clone has ten or more counts. V usage is TRBV19 and J usage is TRBJ1-5; 11 bases map to TRBD1. Per germline, CDR1 LNHDA and CDR2 SQIVND (reference sequence). The CDR3 loop spans 18 amino acids. J gave up 5 bases and V 0 bases, and 9 bases lay outside the gene matches. CDR3 DNA: TGTGCCAGTAGTATAGATCTATGGGGACAGGGGGTCGATCAGCCCCAGCATTTT. Its translation is CASSIDLWGQGVDQPQHF. Full variable domain (outside the CDR3, taken from reference TRBV19 and TRBJ1-5): DGGITQSPKYLFRKEGQNVTLSCEQNLNHDAMYWYRQDPGQGLRLIYYSQIVNDFQKGDIAEGYSVSREKKESFPLTVTSAQKNPTAFYLCASSIDLWGQGVDQPQHFGDGTRLSIL.